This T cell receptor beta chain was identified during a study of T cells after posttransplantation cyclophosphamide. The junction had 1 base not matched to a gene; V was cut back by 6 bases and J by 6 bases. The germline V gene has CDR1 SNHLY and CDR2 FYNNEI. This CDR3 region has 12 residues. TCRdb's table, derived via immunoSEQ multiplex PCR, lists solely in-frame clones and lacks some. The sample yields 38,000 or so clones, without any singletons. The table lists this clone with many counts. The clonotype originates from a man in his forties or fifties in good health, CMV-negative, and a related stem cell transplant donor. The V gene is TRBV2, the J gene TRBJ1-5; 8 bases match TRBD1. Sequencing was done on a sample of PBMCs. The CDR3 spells CASRDRVQPQHF. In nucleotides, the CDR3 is TGTGCCAGCAGGGACAGGGTTCAGCCCCAGCATTTT.